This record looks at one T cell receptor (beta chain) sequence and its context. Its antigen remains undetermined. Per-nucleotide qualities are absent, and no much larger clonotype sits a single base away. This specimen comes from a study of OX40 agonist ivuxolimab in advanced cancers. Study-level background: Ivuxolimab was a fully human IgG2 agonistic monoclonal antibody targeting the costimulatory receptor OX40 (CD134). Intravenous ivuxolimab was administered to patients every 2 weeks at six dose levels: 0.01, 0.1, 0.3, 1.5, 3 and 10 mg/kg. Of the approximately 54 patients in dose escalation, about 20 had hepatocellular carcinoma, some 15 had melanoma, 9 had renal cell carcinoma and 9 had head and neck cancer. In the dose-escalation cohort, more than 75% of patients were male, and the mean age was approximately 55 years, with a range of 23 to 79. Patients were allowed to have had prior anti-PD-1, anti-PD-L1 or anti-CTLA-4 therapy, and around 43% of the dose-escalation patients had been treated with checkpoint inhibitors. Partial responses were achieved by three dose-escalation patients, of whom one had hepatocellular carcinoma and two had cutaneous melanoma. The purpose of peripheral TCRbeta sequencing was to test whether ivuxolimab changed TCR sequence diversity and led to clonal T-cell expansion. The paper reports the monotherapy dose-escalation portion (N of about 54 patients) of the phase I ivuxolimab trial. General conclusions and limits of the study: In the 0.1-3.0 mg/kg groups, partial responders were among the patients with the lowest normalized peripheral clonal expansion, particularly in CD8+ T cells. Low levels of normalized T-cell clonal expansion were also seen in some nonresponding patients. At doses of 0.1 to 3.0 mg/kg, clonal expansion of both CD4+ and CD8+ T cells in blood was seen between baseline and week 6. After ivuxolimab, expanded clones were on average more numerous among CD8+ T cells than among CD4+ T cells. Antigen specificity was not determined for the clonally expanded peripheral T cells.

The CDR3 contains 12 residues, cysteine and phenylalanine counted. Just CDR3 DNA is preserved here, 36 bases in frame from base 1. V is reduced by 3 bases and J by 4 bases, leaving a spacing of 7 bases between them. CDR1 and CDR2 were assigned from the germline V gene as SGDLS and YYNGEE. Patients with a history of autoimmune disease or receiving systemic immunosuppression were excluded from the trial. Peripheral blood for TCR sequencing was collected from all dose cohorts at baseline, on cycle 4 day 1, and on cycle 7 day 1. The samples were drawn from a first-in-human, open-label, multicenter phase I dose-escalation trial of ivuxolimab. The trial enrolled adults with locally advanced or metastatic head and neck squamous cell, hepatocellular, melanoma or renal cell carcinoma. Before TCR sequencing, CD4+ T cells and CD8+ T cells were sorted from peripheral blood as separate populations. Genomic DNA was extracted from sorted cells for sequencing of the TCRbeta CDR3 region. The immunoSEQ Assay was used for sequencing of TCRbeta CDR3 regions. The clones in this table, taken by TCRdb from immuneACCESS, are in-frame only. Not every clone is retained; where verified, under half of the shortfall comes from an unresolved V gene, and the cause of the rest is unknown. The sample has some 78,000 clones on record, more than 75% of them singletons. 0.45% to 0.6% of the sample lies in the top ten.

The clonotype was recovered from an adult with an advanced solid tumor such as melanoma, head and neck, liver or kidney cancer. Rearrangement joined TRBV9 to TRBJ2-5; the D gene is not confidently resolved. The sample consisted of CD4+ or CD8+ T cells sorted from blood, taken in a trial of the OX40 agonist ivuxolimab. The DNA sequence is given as TGTGCCAGCAGCGCGGACGGAGAGACCCAGTACTTC. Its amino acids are CASSADGETQYF.